The 14 T cell receptor beta chains below all came from one sample that was sequenced in a study of blood T cell repertoires in COVID-19. Only in-frame clones appear in the TCRdb table, and some are missing; sequencing was by immunoSEQ multiplex PCR. Of under 95,000 clones listed, almost 85% are singletons. Specimen: peripheral blood. The origin of the receptors is a man aged 50 to 60 with acute or convalescent COVID-19.

V and J are TRBV29-1 and TRBJ1-2, with TRBD1 identical over 9 bases. The CDR3 contains 14 residues. Germline V lookup: CDR1 SQVTM, CDR2 ANQGSEA. Trimming at V came to 7 bases and at J to 4 bases, leaving 10 bases not matched to a gene. The DNA of the CDR3 is TGCAGCGCTAACAGGGGGCGATACAGCTATGGCTACACCTTC. This codes for CSANRGRYSYGYTF.

The chain combines TRBV9 with TRBJ2-3; TRBD2 might be the D (7 bases). Germline lookup yields CDR1 SGDLS and CDR2 YYNGEE. The V end was cut by 4 bases, the J end by 5 bases, with 17 bases between. There are 15 residues in the CDR3. The CDR3 reads CASSPTRGGRDTQYF. CDR3 coding DNA: TGTGCCAGCAGCCCCACTAGGGGGGGCAGAGATACGCAGTATTTT. The full variable domain, completed using reference TRBV9 and TRBJ2-3, is DSGVTQTPKHLITATGQRVTLRCSPRSGDLSVYWYQQSLDQGLQFLIQYYNGEERAKGNILERFSAQQFPDLHSELNLSSLELGDSALYFCASSPTRGGRDTQYFGPGTRLTVL.

The chain employs TRBV5-4 and TRBJ2-3; 9 bases are a match to TRBD1. J was trimmed by 4 bases and V by 5 bases; bases with no gene match: 8. The CDR3 contains 15 residues. CDR1 and CDR2 (germline): SGHNT, YYREEE (reference sequence). The chain's CDR3 is CASSPGQGHSDTQYF. The CDR3 DNA reads TGTGCCAGCAGTCCGGGACAGGGTCATTCAGATACGCAGTATTTT.

V usage is TRBV3-1 (or the pseudogene TRBV3-2) and J usage is TRBJ2-3; possible D gene TRBD1, 5 bases. The CDR3 is 15 residues long. Germline CDR1 and CDR2: LGHDT and YNNKEL (reference sequence). V shed 6 bases and J shed 2 bases, with 15 bases lying between them. CDR3 sequence (DNA): TGTGCCAGCAGACTGACAGCCTCACCCACAGATACGCAGTATTTT. It yields the protein CASRLTASPTDTQYF.

The chain's CDR3 is CASSLNAGDRGDIQYF. CDR3 nucleotides: TGTGCCAGCAGCTTAAATGCAGGGGATCGCGGAGACATTCAGTACTTC. The V gene is TRBV7-3, the J gene TRBJ2-4, with D maybe TRBD1 (6 bases). The CDR3 length is 16 residues. The V end was cut by 1 base, the J end by 8 bases, with 18 bases between. CDR1 and CDR2 (germline): SGHTA, FQGTGA.

This chain uses TRBV6-2 or TRBV6-3 with TRBJ1-2; D is perhaps TRBD1 (6 bases). Germline-derived CDR1 and CDR2 are MNHEY and SVGEGT. The V end was cut by 5 bases, the J end by 3 bases, with 25 bases between. This CDR3 region has 18 residues. CDR3 DNA: TGTGCCAGCAGTCCCCCGGACAGCGCAACAGGAGTTGACTATGGCTACACCTTC. Its protein is CASSPPDSATGVDYGYTF.

The CDR3 spells CASSKGVSPDEQYF. The CDR3 DNA is TGTGCCAGCAGTAAAGGAGTGAGTCCGGACGAGCAGTACTTC. This chain links TRBV6-2 or TRBV6-3 with TRBJ2-7; D call uncertain. Trimming removed 5 bases from V and 5 bases from J, with 16 bases in between. Germline-derived CDR1 and CDR2 are MNHEY and SVGEGT. This CDR3 region has 14 residues.

The CDR3 is CASSQDQATNEKLFF. CDR3 DNA sequence: TGTGCCAGCAGCCAAGATCAGGCAACTAATGAAAAACTGTTTTTT. The gene calls are TRBV3-1 (or the pseudogene TRBV3-2) and TRBJ1-4; D not resolved. V lost 0 bases and J 0 bases, leaving 5 bases between the germline ends. The CDR3 length is 15 residues. Germline CDR1 is LGHDT and CDR2 is YNNKEL (reference sequence).

The J gene is TRBJ1-2, the V gene TRBV7-2; perhaps TRBD1 as D (5 bases). The CDR3 sequence is 13 residues long. The germline V and J ends were trimmed by 3 bases and 3 bases, with 8 bases remaining between them. CDR1 SGHTA and CDR2 FQGNSA come from the germline V gene. Here the CDR3 reads CASSLQGDYGYTF. In nucleotides, the CDR3 is TGTGCCAGCAGCTTGCAGGGTGACTATGGCTACACCTTC.

There are a few counts of this clone. The V and J genes are TRBV29-1 and TRBJ1-2, with no clear D. The CDR3 sequence is 11 residues long. Trimming took off 5 bases at V and 8 bases at J, with 12 bases between the two ends. Germline V lookup: CDR1 SQVTM, CDR2 ANQGSEA. The CDR3 nucleotides are TGCAGCGTTTCGAGCGGAGGAGGCTACACCTTC. Translating it yields CSVSSGGGYTF.

V and J are TRBV7-2 and TRBJ2-5; D is perhaps TRBD1 (9 bases). Germline CDR1 reads SGHTA; CDR2 reads FQGNSA. V lost 6 bases and J 3 bases, leaving 17 bases between the germline ends. The CDR3 loop spans 15 amino acids. DNA for the CDR3: TGTGCCAGCAGTTCGGGGGGGACAGGGAAAGAGACCCAGTACTTC. The encoded protein is CASSSGGTGKETQYF.

V is TRBV19 and J is TRBJ1-2; no clear D. The CDR3 covers 13 residues. CDR1 LNHDA and CDR2 SQIVND come from the germline V gene (reference sequence). With 3 bases removed from V and 2 bases from J, the gap between germline ends came to 7 bases. CDR3 residues: CASSMTGNYGYTF. In DNA form, the CDR3 reads TGTGCCAGTAGTATGACGGGGAACTATGGCTACACCTTC.

The J gene is TRBJ2-3, the V gene TRBV3-1 (or the pseudogene TRBV3-2), with no clear D. The CDR3 runs 13 residues. The ends were cut back, 4 bases at V and 0 bases at J, with 5 bases in the middle. Germline V gene sequence: CDR1 LGHDT, CDR2 YNNKEL (reference sequence). Here the CDR3 DNA reads TGTGCCAGCAGCCCAACTAGCACAGATACGCAGTATTTT. This gives the protein CASSPTSTDTQYF.

V and J are TRBV11-2 and TRBJ1-2; TRBD1 might be the D (6 bases). Germline CDR1 is SGHAT and CDR2 is FQNNGV. This CDR3 has 15 residues. V was clipped by 5 bases and J by 4 bases, with 17 bases between them. As DNA, the CDR3 is TGTGCCAGCAGCGAACAGGGTCAAAGGGTCTATGGCTACACCTTC. Protein: CASSEQGQRVYGYTF. Drawing the rest from reference TRBV11-2 and TRBJ1-2, the complete variable domain is EAGVAQSPRYKIIEKRQSVAFWCNPISGHATLYWYQQILGQGPKLLIQFQNNGVVDDSQLPKDRFSAERLKGVDSTLKIQPAKLEDSAVYLCASSEQGQRVYGYTFGSGTRLTVV.